Listed here are 24 T cell receptor beta chains from one sample, sequenced in a study of long-term antiretroviral therapy in people with HIV (dated by TCRdb to between 2021 and 2023). The immunoSEQ hsTCRB v3.0 assay was used at survey level resolution to sequence the TRB variable region. What TCRdb holds here is the immuneACCESS table cut down to in-frame rearrangements. Part of the clones is not present; checked against another copy, under half of the missing clones reflect an unresolved V gene, and the others are unexplained. The sample table shows 20,000 to 25,000 clones, and about 85% are seen once. Approximately 4% of the sample belongs to the ten largest clones. The specimen was unsorted PBMCs, collected around 4 years after starting antiretroviral therapy. The source of these receptors is a man in his late teens or twenties with HIV.

This sequence joins TRBV7-6 and TRBJ2-1; D is unresolved. The CDR3 has 15 amino acids. Germline V gives CDR1 SGHVS, CDR2 FNYEAQ. Trimming cost V 5 bases and J 5 bases, with 16 bases left between them. CDR3 nucleotides: TGTGCCAGCAGCCATGGAAGGGCCGTAAACAATGAGCAGTTCTTC. Residues: CASSHGRAVNNEQFF.

The V gene is TRBV4-2, the J gene TRBJ2-5, with a tentative D call TRBD2 (6 bases). Germline V CDR1 and CDR2: LGHNA, YNFKEQ. The germline V and J ends were trimmed by 4 bases and 2 bases, with 20 bases remaining between them. The CDR3 totals 17 residues. Here the CDR3 DNA reads TGTGCCAGCAGCCCTCTCCGGGGCGGGGCGTTTCAAGAGACCCAGTACTTC. Translation: CASSPLRGGAFQETQYF.

In this sample, this clone turned up once. V gene TRBV7-9 combines with J gene TRBJ2-4, with TRBD1 as a possible D gene (5 bases). The V gene's germline CDR1 is SEHNR and CDR2 FQNEAQ (reference sequence). There are 19 residues in the CDR3. V shed 1 base and J shed 0 bases, with 19 bases lying between them. Here the CDR3 reads CASSLVGASPSTAKNIQYF. The CDR3 DNA reads TGTGCCAGCAGCTTAGTAGGGGCATCGCCTTCTACAGCCAAAAACATTCAGTACTTC.

The J gene is TRBJ1-6, the V gene TRBV9, with D possibly TRBD1 on 6 matching bases. Germline loops: CDR1 SGDLS, CDR2 YYNGEE. This CDR3 region has 15 residues. Between the trimmed V and J ends, which lost 2 bases and 8 bases, there was a span of 14 bases. The CDR3 reads CASSVDSVPYSPLHF. In DNA form, the CDR3 reads TGTGCCAGCAGCGTGGACAGCGTACCTTATTCACCCCTCCACTTT.

The chain employs TRBV4-1 and TRBJ1-1, with a tentative D call TRBD1 (5 bases). Germline CDR1 reads MGHRA; CDR2 reads YSYEKL. This CDR3 has 13 residues. V was cut by 4 bases and J by 8 bases, with 14 bases left in between. The CDR3 DNA sequence: TGCGCCAGCAGCCTGCGACAGTTCGGGGAAGCTTTCTTT. Its protein is CASSLRQFGEAFF.

The count of this clone is one. The chain recombines TRBV21-1 with TRBJ1-5. TRBV21-1 is designated a pseudogene. The CDR3 totals 16 residues. CDR3 region: CASSKERGRYNQPQHF. The DNA of the CDR3 is TGTGCCAGCAGCAAAGAACGCGGACGGTACAATCAGCCCCAGCATTTT.

This clone showed up just a few times. V and J are TRBV2 and TRBJ2-2; 7 bases are shared with TRBD1. This CDR3 region has 12 residues. Germline loops: CDR1 SNHLY, CDR2 FYNNEI. V gave up 7 bases and J gave up 7 bases; unmatched junction bases: 3. The CDR3 nucleotides read TGTGCCAGCACCCGGACAGGCGGGGAGCTGTTTTTT. This codes for CASTRTGGELFF.

This clone has more than one count but fewer than ten. The rearrangement joins TRBV6-1 to TRBJ1-2; weak D call: TRBD1 (5 bases). The CDR3 is 14 residues long. Germline V gives CDR1 MNHNS, CDR2 SASEGT. Trimming removed 7 bases at V and 1 base at J, with 13 bases between. This chain's CDR3 is CASIIGGDNYGYTF. The CDR3 DNA follows: TGTGCCAGCATTATCGGGGGGGATAACTATGGCTACACCTTC.

The rearrangement links TRBV7-2 to TRBJ1-2; D is undetermined. Between the trimmed V and J ends, which lost 0 bases and 4 bases, there was a span of 6 bases. The CDR3 sequence is 13 residues long. Germline loops: CDR1 SGHTA, CDR2 FQGNSA. CDR3 sequence reads: CASSLATSYGYTF. In nucleotides, the CDR3 is TGTGCCAGCAGCTTAGCGACAAGCTATGGCTACACCTTC.

This clone has just one count. V and J are TRBV5-1 and TRBJ2-2; 8 bases fit TRBD2. CDR1 and CDR2 (germline): SGHRS, YFSETQ. CDR3 length: 15 residues. Trimming cost V 2 bases and J 4 bases; bases outside gene matches: 4. The CDR3 region is CASSFGGALTGELFF. For the CDR3, the DNA is TGCGCCAGCAGCTTCGGGGGGGCCCTCACCGGGGAGCTGTTTTTT.

The chain carries TRBV7-2 and TRBJ1-2; D perhaps matches TRBD1 (6 bases). The V gene lost 6 bases and the J gene lost 6 bases, with 17 bases spanning the gap. The length of the CDR3 is 14 residues. Germline V gene data show CDR1 as SGHTA and CDR2 as FQGNSA. The CDR3 coding sequence is TGTGCCAGCAGACGTTCGGGACACTCTAATGGCTACACCTTC. Encoded protein: CASRRSGHSNGYTF. The full variable domain, with the rest looked up from reference TRBV7-2 and TRBJ1-2, is GAGVSQSPSNKVTEKGKDVELRCDPISGHTALYWYRQSLGQGLEFLIYFQGNSAPDKSGLPSDRFSAERTGGSVSTLTIQRTQQEDSAVYLCASRRSGHSNGYTFGSGTRLTVV.

The rearrangement links TRBV7-9 to TRBJ2-7; the D call may be TRBD1 or TRBD2 (6 bases each). V lost 5 bases and J lost 2, with 22 bases in between. The CDR3 is 17 amino acids. The germline V gene has CDR1 SEHNR and CDR2 FQNEAQ (reference sequence). This CDR3 is CASSPGAEGLRAYEQYV. DNA of the CDR3: TGTGCCAGCAGCCCAGGGGCGGAGGGATTGAGGGCCTACGAGCAGTACGTC.

The rearrangement links TRBV7-9 to TRBJ2-7, with a possible D match to TRBD2 (6 bases). The CDR3 loop spans 14 amino acids. V gave up 1 base and J gave up 4 bases, with 11 bases separating them. Germline-derived CDR1 and CDR2 are SEHNR and FQNEAQ (reference sequence). The CDR3 loop is CASSLGDWRYEQYF. For the CDR3, the DNA is TGTGCCAGCAGCTTAGGGGACTGGCGGTACGAGCAGTACTTC. Full variable domain (rest looked up from reference TRBV7-9 and TRBJ2-7): DTGVSQNPRHKITKRGQNVTFRCDPISEHNRLYWYRQTLGQGPEFLTYFQNEAQLEKSRLLSDRFSAERPKGSFSTLEIQRTEQGDSAMYLCASSLGDWRYEQYFGPGTRLTVT.

V gene TRBV6-1 combines with J gene TRBJ1-4, with D possibly being TRBD1 (5 bases). CDR3 length: 14 amino acids. V was shortened by 3 bases and J by 6 bases, with 11 bases between the two germline ends. Germline assignment: CDR1 MNHNS and CDR2 SASEGT. The CDR3 protein is CASSETWGDEKLFF. As DNA, the CDR3 is TGTGCCAGCAGTGAGACATGGGGGGATGAAAAACTGTTTTTT.

V is TRBV7-9 and J is TRBJ1-2, with 8 bases matching TRBD1. V shed 5 bases, J shed 8 bases, and the junction held 7 bases outside the gene matches. In germline, CDR1 is SEHNR, CDR2 FQNEAQ (reference sequence). CDR3 size: 13 residues. The CDR3 is CASSPRAGGGYTF. Here the CDR3 DNA reads TGTGCCAGCAGCCCCCGGGCAGGGGGCGGCTACACCTTC.

This chain joins TRBV29-1 and TRBJ2-7, with D possibly being TRBD2 (5 bases). The CDR3 sequence is 11 residues long. The germline gives CDR1 SQVTM, CDR2 ANQGSEA. V was trimmed by 6 bases and J by 3 bases, leaving 9 bases between them. This CDR3 is CSVGGDYEQYF. The CDR3 coding sequence is TGCAGCGTCGGAGGCGACTACGAGCAGTACTTC.

The CDR3 bases are TGTGCCAGCAGGGTCCTAGCGGGGGGCTCGATAGATACGCAGTATTTT. It specifies CASRVLAGGSIDTQYF. This rearrangement joins TRBV7-9 to TRBJ2-3, with 11 nucleotides matching TRBD2. CDR3 length equals 16 residues. Looked up from germline, CDR1 is SEHNR and CDR2 is FQNEAQ (reference sequence). The V segment lost 6 bases and the J segment 5 bases; nucleotides outside the gene matches: 10. Variable domain in full (rest from reference TRBV7-9 and TRBJ2-3): DTGVSQNPRHKITKRGQNVTFRCDPISEHNRLYWYRQTLGQGPEFLTYFQNEAQLEKSRLLSDRFSAERPKGSFSTLEIQRTEQGDSAMYLCASRVLAGGSIDTQYFGPGTRLTVL.

The chain combines TRBV7-8 with TRBJ1-1, with a possible D match to TRBD1 (6 bases). V lost 3 bases and J 7 bases, leaving 12 bases between the germline ends. The CDR3 contains 13 residues. CDR1 and CDR2 (germline): SGHVS, FQNEAQ. CDR3 loop: CASSFGGLGEAFF. The CDR3 DNA sequence: TGTGCCAGCAGCTTTGGGGGCTTAGGTGAAGCTTTCTTT.

CDR3 protein: CASSEDPRQPQHF. Here the CDR3 DNA reads TGTGCCAGCAGTGAAGATCCACGTCAGCCCCAGCATTTT. V gene TRBV6-1 combines with J gene TRBJ1-5; D remains unclear. This CDR3 contains 13 residues. Germline V gene sequence: CDR1 MNHNS, CDR2 SASEGT. The V gene lost 1 base and the J gene lost 6 bases, with 7 bases spanning the gap.

V usage is TRBV7-3 and J usage is TRBJ2-3, with a tentative D call TRBD2 (5 bases). CDR1 is SGHTA, CDR2 FQGTGA, per germline. V dropped 3 bases and J dropped 1 base, with 14 bases sitting between them. This CDR3 contains 16 residues. The CDR3 is CASSLTRGQGTDTQYF. As DNA, the CDR3 is TGTGCCAGCAGCTTGACCCGGGGTCAGGGCACAGATACGCAGTATTTT.

The sample holds a few counts of this clone. The chain has TRBV11-2 and TRBJ1-2; D is ambiguous. The CDR3 has 12 amino acids. The ends were cut back, 1 base at V and 6 bases at J, with 6 bases in the middle. From germline, CDR1 is SGHAT and CDR2 FQNNGV. The CDR3 reads CASSLARNGYTF. In DNA, the CDR3 is TGTGCCAGCAGCTTAGCCAGGAATGGCTACACCTTC.

CDR3 protein: CSVAASEETQYF. DNA for the CDR3: TGCAGCGTGGCGGCGAGCGAAGAGACCCAGTACTTC. The chain employs TRBV29-1 and TRBJ2-5; the D is unclear. The V gene's germline CDR1 is SQVTM and CDR2 ANQGSEA. V was pared by 6 bases and J by 3 bases, with 11 bases between. CDR3 length: 12 amino acids.

The chain recombines TRBV10-3 with TRBJ2-5, with 14 bases matching TRBD2. Germline V CDR1 and CDR2: ENHRY, SYGVKD. The J segment lost 3 bases and the V segment lost 10 bases, leaving 7 bases of the junction unmatched. The CDR3 spans 15 residues. The CDR3 region has the DNA TGTGCCACTCCTGGACTAGCGGGGGGCAAAGAGACCCAGTACTTC. Residues: CATPGLAGGKETQYF.

This chain uses TRBV5-1 with TRBJ1-1; D unclear. V was cut by 2 bases and J by 0 bases, with 11 bases left in between. The CDR3 length is 15 residues. From germline, CDR1 is SGHRS and CDR2 YFSETQ. The CDR3 loop reads CASSFLLGLNTEAFF. CDR3 in DNA: TGCGCCAGCAGCTTTTTACTAGGGTTGAACACTGAAGCTTTCTTT.